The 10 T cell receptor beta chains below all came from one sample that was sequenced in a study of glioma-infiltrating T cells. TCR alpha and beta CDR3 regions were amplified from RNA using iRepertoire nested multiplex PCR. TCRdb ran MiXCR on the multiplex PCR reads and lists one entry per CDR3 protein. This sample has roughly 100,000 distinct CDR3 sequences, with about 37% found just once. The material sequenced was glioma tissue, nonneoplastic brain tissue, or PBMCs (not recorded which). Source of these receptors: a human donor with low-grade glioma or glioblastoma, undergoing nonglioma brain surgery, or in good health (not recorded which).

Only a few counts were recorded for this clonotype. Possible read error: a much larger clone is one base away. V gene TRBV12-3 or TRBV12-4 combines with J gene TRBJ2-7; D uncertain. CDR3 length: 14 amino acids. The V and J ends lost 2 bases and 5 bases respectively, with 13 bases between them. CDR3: CASSLRVESHEQYF. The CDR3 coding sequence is TGTGCCAGCAGTTTAAGGGTCGAATCCCACGAGCAGTACTTC.

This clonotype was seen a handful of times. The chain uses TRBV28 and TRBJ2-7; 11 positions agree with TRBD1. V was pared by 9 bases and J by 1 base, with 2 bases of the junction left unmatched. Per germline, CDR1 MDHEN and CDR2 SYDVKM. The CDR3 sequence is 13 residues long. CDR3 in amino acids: CASGTGGSYEQYF. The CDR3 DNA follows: TGTGCCAGTGGGACAGGGGGGTCCTACGAGCAGTACTTC.

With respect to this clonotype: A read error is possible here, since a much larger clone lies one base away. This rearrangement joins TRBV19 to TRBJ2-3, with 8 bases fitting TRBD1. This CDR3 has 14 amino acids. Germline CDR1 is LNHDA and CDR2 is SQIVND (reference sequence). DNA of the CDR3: TGTGCCAGTAGTAGCGGACAGGGAGCAGATACGCAGTGTTTT. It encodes CASSSGQGADTQCF.

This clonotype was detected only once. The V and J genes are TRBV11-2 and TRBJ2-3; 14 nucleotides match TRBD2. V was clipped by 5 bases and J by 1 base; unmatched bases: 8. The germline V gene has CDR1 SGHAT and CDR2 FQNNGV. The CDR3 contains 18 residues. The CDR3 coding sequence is TGTGCCAGCAGCGCGACTAGCGGGGGGGCGGTCCGCACAGATACGCAGTATTTT. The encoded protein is CASSATSGGAVRTDTQYF.

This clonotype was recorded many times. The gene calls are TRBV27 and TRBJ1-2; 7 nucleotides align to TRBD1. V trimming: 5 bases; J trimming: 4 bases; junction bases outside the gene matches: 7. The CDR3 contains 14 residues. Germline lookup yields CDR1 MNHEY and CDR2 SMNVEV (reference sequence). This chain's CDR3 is CASSLQGQLYGYTF. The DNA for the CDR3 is TGTGCCAGCAGTCTACAGGGGCAACTCTATGGCTACACCTTC.

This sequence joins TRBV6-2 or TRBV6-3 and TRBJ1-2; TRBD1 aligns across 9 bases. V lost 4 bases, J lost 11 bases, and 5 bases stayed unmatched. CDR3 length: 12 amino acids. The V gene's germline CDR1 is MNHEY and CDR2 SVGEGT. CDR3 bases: TGTGCCAGCAGTTTACCGGGACAGGGTTACACCTTC. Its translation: CASSLPGQGYTF.

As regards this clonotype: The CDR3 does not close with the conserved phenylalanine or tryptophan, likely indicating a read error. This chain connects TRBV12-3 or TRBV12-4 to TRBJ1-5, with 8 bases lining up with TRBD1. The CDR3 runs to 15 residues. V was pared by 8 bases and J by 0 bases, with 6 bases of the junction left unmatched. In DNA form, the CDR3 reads TGTGCCAGCCGACAGGGGAGTGGTAGCAATCAGCCCCAGCATCTT. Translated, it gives CASRQGSGSNQPQHL.

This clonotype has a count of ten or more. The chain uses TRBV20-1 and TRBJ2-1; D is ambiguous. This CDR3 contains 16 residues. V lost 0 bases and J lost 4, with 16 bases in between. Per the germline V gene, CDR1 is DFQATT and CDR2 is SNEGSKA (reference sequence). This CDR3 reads CSARDEEGVIYNEQFF. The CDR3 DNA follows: TGCAGTGCTAGAGATGAGGAAGGAGTAATTTACAATGAGCAGTTCTTC.

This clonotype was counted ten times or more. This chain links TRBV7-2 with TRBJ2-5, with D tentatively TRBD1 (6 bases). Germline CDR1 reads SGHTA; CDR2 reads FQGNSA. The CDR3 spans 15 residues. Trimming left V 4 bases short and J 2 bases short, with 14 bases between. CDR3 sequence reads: CASSSPDREQETQYF. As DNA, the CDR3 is TGTGCCAGCAGCTCCCCGGACAGAGAACAAGAGACCCAGTACTTC.

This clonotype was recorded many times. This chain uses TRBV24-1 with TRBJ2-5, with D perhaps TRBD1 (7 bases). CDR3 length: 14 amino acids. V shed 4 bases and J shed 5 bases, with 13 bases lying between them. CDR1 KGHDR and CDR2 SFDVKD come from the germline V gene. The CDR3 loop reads CATSDRGDSETQYF. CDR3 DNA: TGTGCCACCAGTGACCGCGGGGACAGCGAGACCCAGTACTTC.